The rows below give T cell receptor beta chains drawn from one sample of a study of molecular identifiers for immune sequencing clone quantification. TCRdb processed the PCR reads anew with MiXCR; each CDR3 protein has one entry. The sample lists about 97,000 distinct CDR3 sequences; 20% to 25% were seen once. The specimen was naive CD8+ T cells from blood, with Jurkat cell RNA spiked in. These receptors originate from a human donor in good health. Some libraries in this study had Jurkat cell RNA spiked in. Both conserved end residues are part of each CDR3. A D gene is named only where the DNA matches it firmly. Where a row states a size, it is once, few, many or the class of an expanded clone; other rows omit it.

v_call,d_call,j_call,clone_size,cdr3_aa,cdr3_nt
TRBV20-1,NA,TRBJ2-7,many,CSARVPGPYEQYF,TGCAGTGCTAGAGTGCCGGGCCCCTACGAGCAGTACTTC
TRBV4-3,NA,TRBJ2-7,few,CASSQGVEGNYEQYF,TGCGCCAGCAGCCAAGGGGTGGAGGGAAACTACGAGCAGTACTTC
TRBV3-1,TRBD1,TRBJ1-1,many,CASSAGGDTEAFF,TGTGCCAGCAGCGCAGGGGGAGACACTGAAGCTTTCTTT
TRBV7-2,TRBD2,TRBJ2-2,NA,CASSSLAGGGTGELFF,TGTGCCAGCAGCTCACTAGCGGGAGGAGGTACCGGGGAGCTGTTTTTT
TRBV4-3,NA,TRBJ1-1,NA,CASSQDSSGWTAAFF,TGCGCCAGCAGCCAAGATTCCTCCGGGTGGACTGCAGCTTTCTTT
TRBV9,NA,TRBJ2-6,NA,CASSLTPPTVSGANVLTF,TGTGCCAGCAGCCTCACCCCACCCACAGTCTCTGGGGCCAACGTCCTGACTTTC
TRBV14,TRBD1,TRBJ1-2,many,CASSQGQGAYGYTF,TGTGCCAGCAGCCAGGGACAGGGGGCCTATGGCTACACCTTC
TRBV19,NA,TRBJ1-2,few,CASSIGHGYTF,TGTGCCAGTAGTATCGGCCATGGCTACACCTTC
TRBV3-1,NA,TRBJ1-1,many,CASSQEKGVNTEAFF,TGTGCCAGCAGCCAAGAGAAGGGGGTGAACACTGAAGCTTTCTTT
TRBV19,TRBD1,TRBJ2-2,NA,CASTIIYRTGGPGELFF,TGTGCCAGTACCATAATCTACAGGACAGGGGGCCCCGGGGAGCTGTTTTTT
TRBV5-1,TRBD2,TRBJ2-7,NA,CASAPGLAPSAQYF,TGCGCCAGCGCCCCGGGACTAGCGCCCTCCGCGCAGTACTTC
TRBV6-2/TRBV6-3,NA,TRBJ1-2,many,CASSSTGAGGVSGYTF,TGTGCCAGCAGTTCTACGGGTGCGGGGGGCGTCTCTGGCTACACCTTC
TRBV20-1,TRBD1,TRBJ1-3,many,CSAREGRGVGNTIYF,TGCAGTGCTAGAGAAGGCAGGGGGGTAGGAAACACCATATATTTT
TRBV30,TRBD2,TRBJ2-1,many,CAWSFSLAAYNEQFF,TGTGCCTGGAGTTTCAGCCTAGCGGCCTACAATGAGCAGTTCTTC
TRBV6-2/TRBV6-3,NA,TRBJ2-7,many,CASSYVEAEQYF,TGTGCCAGCAGTTACGTCGAGGCCGAGCAGTACTTC
TRBV28,NA,TRBJ2-7,many,CASSPWGEQYF,TGTGCCAGCAGTCCCTGGGGGGAGCAGTACTTC
TRBV29-1,NA,TRBJ2-7,few,CSVDFGRGDYEQYF,TGCAGCGTTGATTTCGGGAGAGGGGACTACGAGCAGTACTTC
TRBV7-9,TRBD2,TRBJ2-7,many,CASSSPAGGYEQYF,TGTGCCAGCAGCTCCCCGGCGGGGGGCTACGAGCAGTACTTC
TRBV4-1,NA,TRBJ2-1,many,CASSQLHGRYNNEQFF,TGCGCCAGCAGCCAGCTGCATGGTCGCTACAACAATGAGCAGTTCTTC
TRBV11-2,TRBD2,TRBJ2-7,NA,CASSPTSGAPYEQYF,TGTGCCAGCAGCCCGACTAGCGGGGCTCCCTACGAGCAGTACTTC
TRBV5-6,TRBD1,TRBJ2-3,many,CASSPEQGAIDTQYF,TGTGCCAGCAGCCCCGAGCAGGGGGCAATAGATACGCAGTATTTT
TRBV19,NA,TRBJ2-3,many,CASSILAGVTDTQYF,TGTGCCAGTAGTATTCTGGCAGGAGTCACAGATACGCAGTATTTT
TRBV12-3/TRBV12-4,NA,TRBJ2-7,NA,CASAGDTFSSEQYF,TGTGCCAGCGCCGGGGACACCTTCTCCTCCGAGCAGTACTTC
TRBV7-9,NA,TRBJ1-1,many,CASSRTGGVTEAFF,TGTGCCAGCAGCCGCACCGGGGGAGTCACTGAAGCTTTCTTT
TRBV6-2/TRBV6-3,TRBD2,TRBJ2-1,few,CASSNFSGRIQEQFF,TGTGCCAGCAGTAACTTTAGCGGGAGAATTCAGGAGCAGTTCTTC
TRBV7-9,NA,TRBJ2-7,NA,CASSESIYEQYF,TGTGCCAGCAGCGAAAGTATCTACGAGCAGTACTTC
TRBV7-2,NA,TRBJ2-1,NA,CASSPRPGRVHEQIF,TGTGCCAGCAGCCCAAGGCCTGGGCGGGTTCATGAGCAGATCTTC
TRBV5-5,NA,TRBJ2-1,few,CASSSGTPFSDEQFF,TGTGCCAGCAGCTCTGGGACCCCCTTTTCCGATGAGCAGTTCTTC
TRBV10-3,NA,TRBJ2-3,many,CAISEGVGVTDTQYF,TGTGCCATCAGTGAAGGTGTAGGAGTCACAGATACGCAGTATTTT
TRBV28,NA,TRBJ1-1,many,CASRAAGYEAFF,TGTGCCAGCAGAGCGGCCGGCTATGAAGCTTTCTTT
TRBV4-3,NA,TRBJ1-1,many,CASSQDVGTEAFF,TGCGCCAGCAGCCAAGATGTGGGCACTGAAGCTTTCTTT
TRBV2,TRBD1,TRBJ1-1,many,CASSETPGGGKTEAFF,TGTGCCAGCAGTGAAACCCCAGGGGGCGGAAAGACTGAAGCTTTCTTT
TRBV12-3/TRBV12-4,TRBD1,TRBJ2-6,many,CASSWGTGPSGANVLTF,TGTGCCAGCAGTTGGGGGACAGGACCCTCTGGGGCCAACGTCCTGACTTTC
TRBV6-5,TRBD1,TRBJ1-1,many,CASSYALTGGEAFF,TGTGCCAGCAGTTACGCCTTGACAGGGGGCGAAGCTTTCTTT
TRBV27,NA,TRBJ2-3,few,CASSLWGWGLTDTQYF,TGTGCCAGCAGTTTATGGGGCTGGGGTCTCACAGATACGCAGTATTTT
TRBV7-9,NA,TRBJ1-1,many,CASSLKQENTEAFF,TGTGCCAGCAGCTTAAAACAGGAGAACACTGAAGCTTTCTTT
TRBV15,NA,TRBJ1-1,many,CATSRATPGFAFTEAFF,TGTGCCACCAGCAGAGCAACCCCAGGGTTTGCTTTCACTGAAGCTTTCTTT
TRBV7-6,NA,TRBJ2-7,many,CASSPTITLTGPAEQYF,TGTGCCAGCAGCCCGACAATAACCCTGACAGGCCCGGCCGAGCAGTACTTC
TRBV28,NA,TRBJ2-5,many,CASSSIPTAAQYF,TGTGCCAGCAGTTCCATCCCGACAGCGGCCCAGTACTTC
TRBV13,TRBD1,TRBJ1-2,NA,CASSYGQDYGYTF,TGTGCCAGCAGCTATGGACAGGATTATGGCTACACCTTC
TRBV4-3,NA,TRBJ1-5,many,CASSQDRDDQPQHF,TGCGCCAGCAGCCAAGATCGCGACGACCAGCCCCAGCATTTT
TRBV7-6,NA,TRBJ1-3,many,CASSLDWARGNGNTIYF,TGTGCCAGCAGCTTAGACTGGGCCAGGGGAAACGGAAACACCATATATTTT
TRBV4-1,NA,TRBJ1-1,NA,CASSQEPREWARLFF,TGCGCCAGCAGCCAAGAGCCCCGGGAGTGGGCGAGACTATTCTTT
TRBV6-1,NA,TRBJ1-4,many,CASSEMGIDEKLFF,TGTGCCAGCAGTGAAATGGGCATTGACGAAAAACTGTTTTTT
TRBV13,NA,TRBJ2-3,few,CASSLGRSFTDTQYF,TGTGCCAGCAGCTTGGGCCGCTCCTTCACAGATACGCAGTATTTT
TRBV12-3/TRBV12-4,NA,TRBJ2-3,many,CASRGRDGSTDTQYF,TGTGCCAGCAGAGGCCGGGACGGTAGCACAGATACGCAGTATTTT
TRBV5-5,TRBD2,TRBJ2-7,many,CASSSSTSGGAYEQYF,TGTGCCAGCAGCTCATCGACTAGCGGGGGGGCCTACGAGCAGTACTTC
TRBV12-3/TRBV12-4,NA,TRBJ2-2,NA,CASSHWTGSTGELFF,TGTGCCAGCAGTCATTGGACGGGGAGCACCGGGGAGCTGTTTTTT
TRBV7-9,NA,TRBJ2-5,NA,CASSPVEGLQETQYF,TGTGCCAGCAGCCCCGTAGAGGGGCTCCAAGAGACCCAGTACTTC
TRBV27,NA,TRBJ2-2,many,CASTPFPQDTGELFF,TGTGCCAGCACCCCCTTCCCCCAGGACACCGGGGAGCTGTTTTTT
TRBV4-3,NA,TRBJ2-7,many,CASSQEIEGYEQYF,TGCGCCAGCAGCCAAGAGATCGAGGGGTACGAGCAGTACTTC
TRBV5-4,NA,TRBJ1-6,many,CASSLARGSYNSPLHF,TGTGCCAGCAGCTTGGCCCGAGGCTCCTATAATTCACCCCTCCACTTT
TRBV14,TRBD1,TRBJ1-2,NA,CASSQDSWTGGYGYTF,TGTGCCAGCAGCCAAGATTCCTGGACAGGTGGCTATGGCTACACCTTC
TRBV6-1,TRBD2,TRBJ2-2,few,CASKVAGANTGELFF,TGTGCCAGCAAGGTAGCGGGAGCGAACACCGGGGAGCTGTTTTTT
TRBV12-3/TRBV12-4,TRBD1,TRBJ1-1,many,CASSLVEGADTEAFF,TGTGCCAGCAGTTTAGTGGAGGGGGCGGACACTGAAGCTTTCTTT
TRBV5-6,NA,TRBJ1-1,many,CASSSRGARTEAFF,TGTGCCAGCAGCTCGCGGGGGGCAAGGACTGAAGCTTTCTTT
TRBV18,TRBD2,TRBJ2-1,many,CASSVGTSGVYNEQFF,TGTGCCAGCTCCGTAGGTACTAGCGGGGTCTACAATGAGCAGTTCTTC